Listed below are T cell receptor beta chains from one sample, sequenced in a study of vaccination effects on CD4 cells after COVID-19. TCRdb's copy holds only in-frame clones and misses some; the assay was immunoSEQ multiplex PCR. The sample lists some 22,000 clones, around 72% occurring once. Their antigens are not known. Sample: CD4+ T cells from PBMCs cultured with HCoV-NL63 spike peptides, taken before COVID-19 vaccination. The receptor source for this set is a human donor who received a COVID-19 vaccine. CDR3s include the opening cysteine and the closing phenylalanine or tryptophan. D genes are given only for firm matches. Expanded clones are given a class, and other clones once, few, many or no size at all.

abundance,j_gene,d_gene,v_gene,CDR3nt,CDR3aa
NA,TRBJ2-1,NA,TRBV6-2/TRBV6-3,TGTGCCAGCAGTTATTCCCAACCCGTATACAATGAGCAGTTCTTC,CASSYSQPVYNEQFF
NA,TRBJ2-1,NA,TRBV2,TGTGCCAGCAGTGTAAGGGGAGTCCATGAGCAGTTCTTC,CASSVRGVHEQFF
NA,TRBJ2-7,TRBD2,TRBV19,TGTGCCAGTAGTATAGGAGTAGCGGGGCCCTTTTTGAACGAGCAGTACTTC,CASSIGVAGPFLNEQYF
NA,TRBJ1-1,NA,TRBV12-3/TRBV12-4,TGTGCCAGCAAAGTTAGGGGAGCCACTGAAGCTTTCTTT,CASKVRGATEAFF
few,TRBJ1-4,NA,TRBV5-6,TGTGCCAGCAGCTTTCGGGAGCAGGAAAAACTGTTTTTT,CASSFREQEKLFF
NA,TRBJ2-2,NA,TRBV6-5,TGTGCCAGCATTGGGTCGACCGGGGAGCTGTTTTTT,CASIGSTGELFF
NA,TRBJ1-2,NA,TRBV7-3,TGTGCCAGCAGCTTAACCGGGGGGCCGTATGGCTACACCTTC,CASSLTGGPYGYTF
NA,TRBJ2-3,NA,TRBV5-8,TGTGCCAGCAGCTTCATCAGGGGTCGGACAGATACGCAGTATTTT,CASSFIRGRTDTQYF
NA,TRBJ2-3,NA,TRBV5-1,TGCGCCAGCAGCTTGGGAGGGTTAAGTACAGATACGCAGTATTTT,CASSLGGLSTDTQYF
NA,TRBJ2-4,NA,TRBV5-1,TGCGCCAGCAGCTCGTCGGCCAGGGGCGTTTCTGGTCAGTACTTC,CASSSSARGVSGQYF
NA,TRBJ1-5,NA,TRBV28,TGTGCCAGCAGCACCTGGCAGGGTTGGGGGGAACAGCCCCAGCATTTT,CASSTWQGWGEQPQHF
once,TRBJ1-1,NA,TRBV7-9,TGTGCCAGCAGCCCCCCGGGGCGGTACGGTGAAGCTTTCTTT,CASSPPGRYGEAFF
NA,TRBJ2-3,NA,TRBV20-1,TGCAGTGCTAGTCTTCTCGGAGATACGCAGTATTTT,CSASLLGDTQYF
once,TRBJ2-7,NA,TRBV28,TGTGCCAGCAGTACGATACGGGGGAAGATCACCTACGAGCAGTACTTC,CASSTIRGKITYEQYF
NA,TRBJ2-3,NA,TRBV30,TGTGCCTGGAGTCCGGGGTGGCAGGGTGCAGATACGCAGTATTTT,CAWSPGWQGADTQYF
NA,TRBJ2-7,TRBD1,TRBV6-5,TGTGCCAGCAGTTACTCAGGGACAGGGTACGAGCAGTACTTC,CASSYSGTGYEQYF
NA,TRBJ1-5,NA,TRBV15,TGTGCCACCAGCAGAGGGTTGGAGGCTCAAGGACGGGCCCAGCATTTT,CATSRGLEAQGRAQHF
once,TRBJ2-7,NA,TRBV6-5,TGTGCCAGCAGTTACTCGACGGGGGAGCAGTACTTC,CASSYSTGEQYF
NA,TRBJ1-2,NA,TRBV10-3,TGTGCCATCAGTGAGTCAACACAGGGTGTCTACGGCTACACCTTC,CAISESTQGVYGYTF
NA,TRBJ1-3,NA,TRBV4-2,TGTGCCAGCAGCCAAGATTGGGCGGACTCTGGAAACACCATATATTTT,CASSQDWADSGNTIYF
NA,TRBJ1-2,TRBD1,TRBV28,TGTGCCAGCAGGGAACAGGGGGGCTTCTATGGCTACACCTTC,CASREQGGFYGYTF
NA,TRBJ1-1,NA,TRBV5-1,TGCGCCAGCAGCTTGCAGGGTGGGGTGAACACTGAAGCTTTCTTT,CASSLQGGVNTEAFF
few,TRBJ1-2,TRBD1,TRBV7-2,TGTGCCAGCAGCTTAGAGGGGACAGGCGGTCACTATGGCTACACCTTC,CASSLEGTGGHYGYTF